This T cell receptor beta chain is drawn from a study of T cells in Graves' hyperthyroidism and ophthalmopathy. This clonotype has a count of ten or more. V lost 4 bases and J lost 7; bases outside the gene matches: 4. In germline, CDR1 is MDHEN, CDR2 SYDVKM. CDR3 length: 13 amino acids. RNA transcripts gave rise to amplified TCR beta CDR3 regions. Researchers ran a first-round RT-PCR on the TCR CDR3 using the HTBI primer set. TCRdb itself ran the multiplex PCR reads through MiXCR, one entry per CDR3 protein. Of approximately 710,000 distinct CDR3 sequences in the sample, roughly a sixth were seen once.

This chain connects TRBV28 to TRBJ2-1; TRBD1 matches at 7 bases. Sequenced input: blood. The TCR originated in a man in his forties or fifties with Graves' hyperthyroidism. The CDR3 loop is CASSSKQGNEQFF. Here the CDR3 DNA reads TGTGCCAGCAGTTCCAAACAGGGGAATGAGCAGTTCTTC.